The following is a TCR beta chain sequence with its context. This receptor's antigen is unknown. The sample holds no much larger clone one base away, and base qualities are not on file. The record originates from a study of PD-L1 blockade in urothelial cancer (dated by TCRdb to about 2017). General notes on the study: All patients started therapy around 2014 and received atezolizumab 1,200 mg intravenously every 3 weeks. About 85% of the roughly 29 patients were males with bladder-origin urothelial cancer, and about 65% of the roughly 30 reported a prior smoking history. Patients had an ECOG performance status of 0 or 1 and had received between 0 and 3 prior chemotherapy regimens. Blood samples were analyzed 3 weeks after the start of treatment (second dose) and 6 weeks after the start of treatment. A median of roughly 140,000 T cells and just over 80,000 unique TCRs was obtained from blood samples, and a median clonality of approximately 0.077 was observed. Somatic, immune and clinical correlates of response to PD-L1 blockade with atezolizumab in urothelial cancer were the focus of an exploratory multi-omic analysis. Pretreatment tumor samples, along with matched peripheral blood collected serially before and after atezolizumab treatment, underwent TCR sequencing. Durable clinical benefit meant progression-free survival longer than 6 months, and TCR features were also tested against progression-free and overall survival. In the same patients, whole exome sequencing and RNA sequencing of pretreatment tumors were performed in addition to TCR sequencing. Ten or so patients reached durable clinical benefit, while some 20 patients did not. Approximately 29 patients had pretreatment blood TCR-seq, around 25 had at least one posttreatment blood collection, and around 25 had tumor TCR-seq. What the study reported, not specific to this receptor: Improved progression-free and overall survival was associated with having pretreatment peripheral blood TCR clonality below the median. Small sample size (n ≈ 29) and many exploratory analyses mean the results are intended to be hypothesis-generating. Among patients with durable benefit, tumor-associated TCR clones showed greater expansion in peripheral blood 3 weeks after treatment started (n ≈ 24, p = 0.022).

Synthetic TCR analog templates were spiked into each PCR so that absolute template abundance could be estimated from read counts. The immunoSEQ assay was used to amplify TCRbeta CDR3 regions from genomic DNA with bias-controlled V and J gene primers. Sequencing of rearranged TCRbeta segments was performed at approximately 20X coverage. Per the source publication's procedure: Sequencing errors were corrected by clustering and CDR3s were annotated against IMGT to assign V, D and J genes. Only productive TCRbeta rearrangements were used in downstream analyses, excluding out-of-frame or stop-codon sequences. Clonality was calculated as one minus the Shannon entropy normalized by the log of the number of unique productive sequences. Clones differing between time points or between blood and tumor were identified by Fisher's exact test with Benjamini-Hochberg correction at adjusted p below 0.01. TCRdb stores this immuneACCESS table with in-frame sequences only. Part of the clones is absent; in the studies checked, under half of the shortfall reflects unresolved V genes, and no reason is known for the rest. V, J and clone size are those of that table, while D and trimming were read from the DNA. This sample holds 40,000 to 45,000 clones; 70% to 90% were observed only once. 13% to 15% of the sample is held by the ten biggest clonotypes.

A total of under 30 patients with locally advanced or metastatic urothelial carcinoma, treated at Memorial Sloan Kettering on a trial protocol, made up the cohort. Peripheral blood mononuclear cells were collected from each patient pretreatment and during treatment, giving between 1 and 8 total time points per patient. The Qiagen DNeasy Blood extraction kit was used to purify genomic DNA from total PBMCs and from tumor samples. PBMCs were collected pretreatment and during treatment, and were isolated and stored as previously described. Sequences were derived from PBMCs, sampled around atezolizumab (anti-PD-L1) treatment. The sequence was collected from an older woman with urothelial cancer.

CDR3 region: CASSPSGDTLGAYGYTF. The nucleotide sequence is given as TGTGCCAGCAGTCCATCAGGGGACACCCTCGGAGCCTATGGCTACACCTTC. This receptor chain uses TRBV7-2 and TRBJ1-2; the D region possibly corresponds to TRBD1 (6 bases align). The germline V gene provides CDR1 SGHTA and CDR2 FQGNSA. CDR3 length: 17 amino acids, cysteine to phenylalanine. Only CDR3 DNA is held: 51 bases, read in frame from base 1. V loses 6 bases of germline sequence and J loses 4 bases, and the interval between the two ends is 24 bases. When the CDR3 is completed using the reference TRBV7-2 and TRBJ1-2 genes on either side, the full variable domain is GAGVSQSPSNKVTEKGKDVELRCDPISGHTALYWYRQSLGQGLEFLIYFQGNSAPDKSGLPSDRFSAERTGGSVSTLTIQRTQQEDSAVYLCASSPSGDTLGAYGYTFGSGTRLTVV.